This T cell receptor (beta chain) originates from a study of blood T cell repertoires in COVID-19. For the study at large: Sites in the United States, Italy and Spain provided acute and convalescent COVID-19 samples. T cells, B-cell-depleted T cells, or PBMCs provided the cDNA or gDNA that served as material.

In the authors' workflow: By means of reference gene primer amplification, nucleated cell counts were estimated. Assay: immunoSEQ multiplex PCR; the TCRdb copy retains only in-frame clones and omits some. V, J and clone size derive from that table, while D and trimming were established from the DNA sequence. The profile shows 200,000 to 250,000 clones, more than 70% of them singletons. Per germline, CDR1 LGHDT and CDR2 YNNKEL (reference sequence). V lost 4 bases to trimming and J lost 0 bases, with 13 bases between them. The CDR3 is 15 amino acids. The rearrangement links TRBV3-1 (or the pseudogene TRBV3-2) to TRBJ2-7; the D gene is possibly TRBD2 (5 bases). The clonotype originates from a woman aged 55-70 years with acute or convalescent COVID-19. The sequenced sample was peripheral blood. The CDR3 protein is CASSPVSGVSYEQYF. For the CDR3, the DNA is TGTGCCAGCAGCCCCGTCTCCGGGGTCTCCTACGAGCAGTACTTC.